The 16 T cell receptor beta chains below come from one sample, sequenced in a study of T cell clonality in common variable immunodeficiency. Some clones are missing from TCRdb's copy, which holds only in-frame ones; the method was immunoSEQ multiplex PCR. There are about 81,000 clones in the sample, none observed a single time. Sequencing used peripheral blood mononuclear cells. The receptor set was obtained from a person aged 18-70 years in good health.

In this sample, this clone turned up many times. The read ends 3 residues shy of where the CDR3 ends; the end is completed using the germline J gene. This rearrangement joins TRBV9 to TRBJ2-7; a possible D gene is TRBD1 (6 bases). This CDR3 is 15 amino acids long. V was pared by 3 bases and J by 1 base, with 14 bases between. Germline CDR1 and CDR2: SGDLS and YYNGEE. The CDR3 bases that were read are TGTGCCAGCAGCGCCGGGACACTTAATTCCTACGAG. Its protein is CASSAGTLNSYE. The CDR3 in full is CASSAGTLNSYEQYF.

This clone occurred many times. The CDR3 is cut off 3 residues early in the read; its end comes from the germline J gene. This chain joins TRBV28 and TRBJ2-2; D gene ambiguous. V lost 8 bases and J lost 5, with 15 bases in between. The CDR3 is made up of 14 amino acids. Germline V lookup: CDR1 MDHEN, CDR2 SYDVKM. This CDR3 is CASEIGWNTGELFF. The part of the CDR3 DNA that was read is TGTGCCAGCGAAATAGGGTGGAATACCGGGGAG.

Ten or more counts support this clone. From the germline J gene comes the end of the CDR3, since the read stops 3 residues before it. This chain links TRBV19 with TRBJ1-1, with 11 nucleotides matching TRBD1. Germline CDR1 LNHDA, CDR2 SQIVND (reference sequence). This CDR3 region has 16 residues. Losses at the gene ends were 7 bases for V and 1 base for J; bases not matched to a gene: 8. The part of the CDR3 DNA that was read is TGTGCCAGTAACAAGGACAGGGGGCTCTCGAACACTGAA. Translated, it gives CASNKDRGLSNTE. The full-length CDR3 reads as CASNKDRGLSNTEAFF.

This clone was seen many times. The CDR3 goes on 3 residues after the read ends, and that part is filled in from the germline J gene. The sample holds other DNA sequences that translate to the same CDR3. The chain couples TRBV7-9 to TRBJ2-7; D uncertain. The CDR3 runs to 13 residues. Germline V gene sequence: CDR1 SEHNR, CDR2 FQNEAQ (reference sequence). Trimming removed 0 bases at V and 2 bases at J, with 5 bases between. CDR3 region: CASSLAAAYEQYF. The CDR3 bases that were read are TGTGCCAGCAGCTTAGCGGCCGCCTACGAG.

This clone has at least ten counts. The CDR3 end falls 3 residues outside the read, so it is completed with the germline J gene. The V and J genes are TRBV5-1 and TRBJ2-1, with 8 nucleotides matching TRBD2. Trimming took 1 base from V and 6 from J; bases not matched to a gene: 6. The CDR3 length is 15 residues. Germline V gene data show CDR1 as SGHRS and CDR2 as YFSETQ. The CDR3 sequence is CASSLTGRGLNEQFF. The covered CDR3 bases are TGCGCCAGCAGCTTGACCGGGAGGGGACTCAATGAG.

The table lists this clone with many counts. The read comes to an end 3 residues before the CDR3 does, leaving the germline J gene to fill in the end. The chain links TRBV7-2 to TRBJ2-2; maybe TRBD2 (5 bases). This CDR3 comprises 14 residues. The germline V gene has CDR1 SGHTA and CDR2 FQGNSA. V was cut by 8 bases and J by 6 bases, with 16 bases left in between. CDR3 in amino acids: CASGTPGFPGELFF. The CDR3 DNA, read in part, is TGTGCCAGCGGCACCCCGGGGTTCCCCGGGGAG.

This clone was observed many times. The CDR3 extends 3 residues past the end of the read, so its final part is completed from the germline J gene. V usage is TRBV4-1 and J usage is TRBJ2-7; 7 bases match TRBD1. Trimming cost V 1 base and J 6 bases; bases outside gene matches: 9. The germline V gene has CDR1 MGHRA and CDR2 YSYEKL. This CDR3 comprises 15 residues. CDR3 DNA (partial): TGCGCCAGCAGCCAAGTGCAGGGGGAATGGGGCGAG. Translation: CASSQVQGEWGE. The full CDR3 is CASSQVQGEWGEQYF.

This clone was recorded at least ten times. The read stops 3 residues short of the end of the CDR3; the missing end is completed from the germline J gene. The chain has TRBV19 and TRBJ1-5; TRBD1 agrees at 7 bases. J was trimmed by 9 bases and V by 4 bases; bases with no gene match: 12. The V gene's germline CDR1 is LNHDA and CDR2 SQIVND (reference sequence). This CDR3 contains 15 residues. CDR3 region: CASSTIRDSYRPQHF. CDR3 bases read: TGTGCCAGTAGTACGATCCGGGACAGTTACAGGCCC. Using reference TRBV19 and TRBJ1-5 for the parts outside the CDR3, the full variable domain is DGGITQSPKYLFRKEGQNVTLSCEQNLNHDAMYWYRQDPGQGLRLIYYSQIVNDFQKGDIAEGYSVSREKKESFPLTVTSAQKNPTAFYLCASSTIRDSYRPQHFGDGTRLSIL.

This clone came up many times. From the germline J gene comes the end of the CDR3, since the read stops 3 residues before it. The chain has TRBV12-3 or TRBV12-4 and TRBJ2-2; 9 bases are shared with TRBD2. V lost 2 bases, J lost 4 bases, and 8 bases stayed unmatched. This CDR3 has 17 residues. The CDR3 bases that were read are TGTGCCAGCAGTTTACCTCAAGCGGGAGGTGTCACCGGGGAG. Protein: CASSLPQAGGVTGE. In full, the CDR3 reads CASSLPQAGGVTGELFF.

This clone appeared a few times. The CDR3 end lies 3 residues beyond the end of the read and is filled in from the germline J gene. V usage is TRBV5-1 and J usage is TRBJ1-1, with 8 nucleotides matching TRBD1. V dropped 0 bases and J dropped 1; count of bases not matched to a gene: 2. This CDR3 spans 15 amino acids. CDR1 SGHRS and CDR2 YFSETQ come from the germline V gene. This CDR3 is CASSLGQGTNTEAFF. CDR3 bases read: TGCGCCAGCAGCTTGGGACAGGGGACGAACACTGAA.

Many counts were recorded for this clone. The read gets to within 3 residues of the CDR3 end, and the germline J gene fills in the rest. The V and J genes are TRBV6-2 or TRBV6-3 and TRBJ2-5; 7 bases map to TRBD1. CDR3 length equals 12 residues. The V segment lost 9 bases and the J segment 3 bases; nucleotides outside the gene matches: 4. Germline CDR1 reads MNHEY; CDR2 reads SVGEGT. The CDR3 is CASSGQKETQYF. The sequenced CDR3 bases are TGTGCCAGTTCGGGACAGAAAGAGACC.

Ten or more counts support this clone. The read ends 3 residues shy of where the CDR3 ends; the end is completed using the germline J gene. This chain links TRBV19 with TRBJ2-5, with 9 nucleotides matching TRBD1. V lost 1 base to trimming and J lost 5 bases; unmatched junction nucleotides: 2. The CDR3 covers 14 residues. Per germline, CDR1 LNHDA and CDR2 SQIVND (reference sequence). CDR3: CASSIGGTGETQYF. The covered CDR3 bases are TGTGCCAGTAGTATAGGAGGGACAGGGGAGACC.

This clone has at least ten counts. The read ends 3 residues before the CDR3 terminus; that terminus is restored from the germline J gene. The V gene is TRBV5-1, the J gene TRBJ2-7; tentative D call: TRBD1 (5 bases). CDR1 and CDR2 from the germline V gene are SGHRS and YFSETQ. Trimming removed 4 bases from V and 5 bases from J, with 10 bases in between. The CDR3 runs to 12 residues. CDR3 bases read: TGCGCCAGCAGCCCAGGGATTCACGAG. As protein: CASSPGIHE. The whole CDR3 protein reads CASSPGIHEQYF.

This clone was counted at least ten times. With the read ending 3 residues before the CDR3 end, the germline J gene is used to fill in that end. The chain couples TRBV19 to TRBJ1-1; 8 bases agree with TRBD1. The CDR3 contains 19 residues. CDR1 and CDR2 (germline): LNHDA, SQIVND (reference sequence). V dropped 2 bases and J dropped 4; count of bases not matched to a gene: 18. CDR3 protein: CASSINRAGTGTYSTEAFF. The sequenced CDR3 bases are TGTGCCAGTAGTATAAATAGGGCAGGGACAGGCACCTATTCCACTGAA.

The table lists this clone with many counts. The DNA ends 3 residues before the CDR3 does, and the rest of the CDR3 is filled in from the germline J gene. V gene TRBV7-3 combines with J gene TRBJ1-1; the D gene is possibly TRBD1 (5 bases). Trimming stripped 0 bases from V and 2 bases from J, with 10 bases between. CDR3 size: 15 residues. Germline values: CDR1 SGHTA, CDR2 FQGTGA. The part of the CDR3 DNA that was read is TGTGCCAGCAGCTTAACTGGCAGGGCAAACACTGAA. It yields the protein CASSLTGRANTE. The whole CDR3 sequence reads CASSLTGRANTEAFF. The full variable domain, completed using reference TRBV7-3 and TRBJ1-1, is GAGVSQTPSNKVTEKGKYVELRCDPISGHTALYWYRQSLGQGPEFLIYFQGTGAADDSGLPNDRFFAVRPEGSVSTLKIQRTERGDSAVYLCASSLTGRANTEAFFGQGTRLTVV.

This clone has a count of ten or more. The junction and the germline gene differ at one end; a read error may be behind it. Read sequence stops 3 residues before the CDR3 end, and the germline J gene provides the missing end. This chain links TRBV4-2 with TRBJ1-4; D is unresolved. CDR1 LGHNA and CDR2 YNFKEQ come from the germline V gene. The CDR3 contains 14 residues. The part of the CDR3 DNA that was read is TGCGCCAGCAGCCCCGGACTCAATTCGGAAAAA. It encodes CASSPGLNSEK. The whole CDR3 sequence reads CASSPGLNSEKLFF.